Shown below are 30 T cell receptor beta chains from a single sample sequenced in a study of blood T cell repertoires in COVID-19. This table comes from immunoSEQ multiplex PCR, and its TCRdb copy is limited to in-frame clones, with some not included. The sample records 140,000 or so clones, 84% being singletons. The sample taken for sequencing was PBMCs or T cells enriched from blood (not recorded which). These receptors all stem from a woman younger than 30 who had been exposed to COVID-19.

The DNA for the CDR3 is TGTGCCAGCGACCCGGGGAGCTCTGGAAACACCATATATTTT. Translating it yields CASDPGSSGNTIYF. The chain recombines TRBV7-9 with TRBJ1-3; D unresolved. The V gene's germline CDR1 is SEHNR and CDR2 FQNEAQ (reference sequence). The V end was cut by 8 bases, the J end by 0 bases, with 11 bases between. This CDR3 has 14 residues.

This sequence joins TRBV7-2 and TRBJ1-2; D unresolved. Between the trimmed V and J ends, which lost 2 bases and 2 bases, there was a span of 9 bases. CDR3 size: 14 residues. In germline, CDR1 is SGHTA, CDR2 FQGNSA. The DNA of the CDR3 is TGTGCCAGCAGCTTAAACAGTCCCAACTATGGCTACACCTTC. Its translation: CASSLNSPNYGYTF.

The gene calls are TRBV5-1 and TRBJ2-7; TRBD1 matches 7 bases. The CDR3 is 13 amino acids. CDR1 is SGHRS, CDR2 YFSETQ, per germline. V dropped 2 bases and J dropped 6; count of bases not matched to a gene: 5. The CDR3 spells CASSFTGDVEQYF. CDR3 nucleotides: TGCGCCAGCAGCTTCACAGGGGACGTCGAGCAGTACTTC.

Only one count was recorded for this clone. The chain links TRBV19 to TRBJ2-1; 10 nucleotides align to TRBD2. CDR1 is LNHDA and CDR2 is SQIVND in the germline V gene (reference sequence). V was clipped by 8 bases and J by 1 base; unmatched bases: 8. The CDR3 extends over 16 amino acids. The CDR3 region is CASGRLAGQSYNEQFF. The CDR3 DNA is TGTGCCAGTGGGCGACTAGCGGGTCAATCCTACAATGAGCAGTTCTTC.

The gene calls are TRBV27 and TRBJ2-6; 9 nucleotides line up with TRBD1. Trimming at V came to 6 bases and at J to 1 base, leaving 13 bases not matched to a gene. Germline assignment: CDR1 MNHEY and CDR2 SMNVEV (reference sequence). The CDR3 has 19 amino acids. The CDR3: CASSHKVGQGGSGANVLTF. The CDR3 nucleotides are TGTGCCAGCAGCCACAAGGTGGGACAGGGTGGTTCTGGGGCCAACGTCCTGACTTTC.

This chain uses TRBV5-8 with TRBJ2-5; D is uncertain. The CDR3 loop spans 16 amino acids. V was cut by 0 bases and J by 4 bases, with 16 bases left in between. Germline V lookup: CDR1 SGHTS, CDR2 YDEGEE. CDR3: CASSLVSGVVGETQYF. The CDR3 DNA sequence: TGTGCCAGCAGCTTGGTGTCGGGTGTAGTGGGAGAGACCCAGTACTTC.

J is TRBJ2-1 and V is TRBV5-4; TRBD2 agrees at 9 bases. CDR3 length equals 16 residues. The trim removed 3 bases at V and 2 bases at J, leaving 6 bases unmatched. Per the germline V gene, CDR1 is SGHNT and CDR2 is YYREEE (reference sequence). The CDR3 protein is CASSSLAGGAYNEQFF. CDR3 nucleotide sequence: TGTGCCAGCAGCTCCCTGGCGGGAGGGGCCTACAATGAGCAGTTCTTC.

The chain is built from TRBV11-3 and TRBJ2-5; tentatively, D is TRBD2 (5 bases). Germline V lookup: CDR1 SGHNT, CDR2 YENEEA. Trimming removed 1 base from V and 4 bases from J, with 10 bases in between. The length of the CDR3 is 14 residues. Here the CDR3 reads CASSLGRGSETQYF. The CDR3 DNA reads TGTGCCAGCAGCTTAGGCCGGGGATCAGAGACCCAGTACTTC.

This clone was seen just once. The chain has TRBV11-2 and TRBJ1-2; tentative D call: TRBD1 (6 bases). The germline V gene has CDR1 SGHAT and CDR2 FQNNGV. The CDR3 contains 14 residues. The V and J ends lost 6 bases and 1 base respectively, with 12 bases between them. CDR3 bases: TGTGCCAGCAGGAATTTCAGGGGTAACTATGGCTACACCTTC. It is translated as CASRNFRGNYGYTF.

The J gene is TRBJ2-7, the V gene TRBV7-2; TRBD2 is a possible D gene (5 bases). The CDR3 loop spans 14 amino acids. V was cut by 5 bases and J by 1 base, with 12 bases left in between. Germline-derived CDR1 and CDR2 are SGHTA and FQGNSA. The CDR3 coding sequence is TGTGCCAGCAGCCAGGAGGCGGTTTCCTACGAGCAGTACTTC. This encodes CASSQEAVSYEQYF.

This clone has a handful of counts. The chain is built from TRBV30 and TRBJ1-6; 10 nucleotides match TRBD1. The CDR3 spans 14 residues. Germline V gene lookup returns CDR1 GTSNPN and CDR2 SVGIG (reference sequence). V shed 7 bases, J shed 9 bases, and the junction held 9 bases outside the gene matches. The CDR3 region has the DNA TGTGCCTCCTCCTTTGGGACAGGGGCTTCACCCCTCCACTTT. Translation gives CASSFGTGASPLHF.

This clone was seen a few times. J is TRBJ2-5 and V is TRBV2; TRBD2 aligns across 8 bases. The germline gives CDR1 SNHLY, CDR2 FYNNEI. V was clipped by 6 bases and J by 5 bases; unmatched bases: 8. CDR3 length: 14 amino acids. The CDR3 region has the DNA TGTGCCAGCAGACCACTAGCGGTTAGGGAGACCCAGTACTTC. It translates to CASRPLAVRETQYF.

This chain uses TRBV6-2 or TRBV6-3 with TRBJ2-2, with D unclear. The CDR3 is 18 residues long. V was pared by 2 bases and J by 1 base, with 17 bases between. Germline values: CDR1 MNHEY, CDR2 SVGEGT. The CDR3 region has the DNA TGTGCCAGCAGTTACCCCCTTGACGGTACTATGAACACCGGGGAGCTGTTTTTT. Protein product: CASSYPLDGTMNTGELFF.

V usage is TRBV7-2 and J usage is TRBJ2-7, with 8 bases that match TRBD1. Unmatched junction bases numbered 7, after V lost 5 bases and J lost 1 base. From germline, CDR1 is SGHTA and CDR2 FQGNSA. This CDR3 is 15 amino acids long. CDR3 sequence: CASSARTGPSYEQYF. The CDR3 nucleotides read TGTGCCAGCAGCGCAAGGACAGGGCCTTCCTACGAGCAGTACTTC. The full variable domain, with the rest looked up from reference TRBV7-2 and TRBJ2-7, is GAGVSQSPSNKVTEKGKDVELRCDPISGHTALYWYRQSLGQGLEFLIYFQGNSAPDKSGLPSDRFSAERTGGSVSTLTIQRTQQEDSAVYLCASSARTGPSYEQYFGPGTRLTVT.

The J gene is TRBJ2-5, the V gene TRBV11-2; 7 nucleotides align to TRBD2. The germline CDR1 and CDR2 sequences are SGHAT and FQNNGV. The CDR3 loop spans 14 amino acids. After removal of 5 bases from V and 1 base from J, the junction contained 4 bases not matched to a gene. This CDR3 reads CASSSWTSQETQYF. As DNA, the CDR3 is TGTGCCAGCAGCAGTTGGACTAGCCAAGAGACCCAGTACTTC.

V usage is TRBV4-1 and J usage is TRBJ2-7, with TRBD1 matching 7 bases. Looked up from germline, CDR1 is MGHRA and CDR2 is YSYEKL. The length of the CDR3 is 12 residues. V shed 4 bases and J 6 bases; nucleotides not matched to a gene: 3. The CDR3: CASSPTGSEQYF. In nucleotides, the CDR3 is TGCGCCAGCAGCCCGACAGGGAGCGAGCAGTACTTC.

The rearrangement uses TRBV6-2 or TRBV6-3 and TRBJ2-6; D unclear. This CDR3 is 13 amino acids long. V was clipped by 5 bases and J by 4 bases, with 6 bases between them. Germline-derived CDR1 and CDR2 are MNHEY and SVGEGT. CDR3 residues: CASSPTGANVLTF. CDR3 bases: TGTGCCAGCAGTCCAACAGGGGCCAACGTCCTGACTTTC.

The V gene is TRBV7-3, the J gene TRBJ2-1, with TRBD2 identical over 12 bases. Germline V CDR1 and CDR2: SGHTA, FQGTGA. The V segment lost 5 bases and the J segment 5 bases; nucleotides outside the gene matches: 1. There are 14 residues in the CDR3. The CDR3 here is CASSTSGGNNEQFF. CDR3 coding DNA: TGTGCCAGCAGCACTAGCGGGGGGAACAATGAGCAGTTCTTC. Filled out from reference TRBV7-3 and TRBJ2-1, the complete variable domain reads GAGVSQTPSNKVTEKGKYVELRCDPISGHTALYWYRQSLGQGPEFLIYFQGTGAADDSGLPNDRFFAVRPEGSVSTLKIQRTERGDSAVYLCASSTSGGNNEQFFGPGTRLTVL.

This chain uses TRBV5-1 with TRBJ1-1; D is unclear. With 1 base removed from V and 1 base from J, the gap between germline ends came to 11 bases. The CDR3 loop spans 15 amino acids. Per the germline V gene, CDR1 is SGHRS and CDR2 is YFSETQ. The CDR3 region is CASSLILVGNTEAFF. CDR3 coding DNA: TGCGCCAGCAGCTTGATCCTAGTGGGGAACACTGAAGCTTTCTTT.

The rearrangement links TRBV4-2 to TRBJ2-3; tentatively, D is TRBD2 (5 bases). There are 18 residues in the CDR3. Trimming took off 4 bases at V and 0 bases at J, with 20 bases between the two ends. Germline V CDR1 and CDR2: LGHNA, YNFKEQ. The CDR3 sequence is CASSPRNTAELSTDTQYF. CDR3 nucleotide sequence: TGTGCCAGCAGCCCACGAAATACAGCGGAGCTTAGCACAGATACGCAGTATTTT.

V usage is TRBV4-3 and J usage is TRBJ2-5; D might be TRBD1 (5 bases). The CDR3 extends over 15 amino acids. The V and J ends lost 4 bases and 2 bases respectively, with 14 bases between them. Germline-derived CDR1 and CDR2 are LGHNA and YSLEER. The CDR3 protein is CASSRLLGLQETQYF. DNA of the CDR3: TGCGCCAGCAGCCGCCTCCTGGGGCTACAAGAGACCCAGTACTTC.

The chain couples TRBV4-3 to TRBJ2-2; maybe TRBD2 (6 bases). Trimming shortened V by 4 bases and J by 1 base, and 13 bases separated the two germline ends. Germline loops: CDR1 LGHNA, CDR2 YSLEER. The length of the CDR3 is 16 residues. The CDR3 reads CASSPWDSGNTGELFF. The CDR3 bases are TGCGCCAGCAGCCCATGGGATAGCGGGAACACCGGGGAGCTGTTTTTT.

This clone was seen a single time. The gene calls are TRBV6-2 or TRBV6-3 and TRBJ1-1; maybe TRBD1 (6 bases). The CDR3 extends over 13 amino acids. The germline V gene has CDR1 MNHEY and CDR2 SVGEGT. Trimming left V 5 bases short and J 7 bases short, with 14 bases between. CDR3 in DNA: TGTGCCAGCAGTCTCTGGACAGATTTTGAAGCTTTCTTT. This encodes CASSLWTDFEAFF.

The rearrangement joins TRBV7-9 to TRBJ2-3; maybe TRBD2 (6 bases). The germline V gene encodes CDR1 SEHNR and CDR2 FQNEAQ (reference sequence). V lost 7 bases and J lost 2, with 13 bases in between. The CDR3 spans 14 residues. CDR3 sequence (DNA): TGTGCCAGCAAGGAGGGGCCCACCACAGATACGCAGTATTTT. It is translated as CASKEGPTTDTQYF.

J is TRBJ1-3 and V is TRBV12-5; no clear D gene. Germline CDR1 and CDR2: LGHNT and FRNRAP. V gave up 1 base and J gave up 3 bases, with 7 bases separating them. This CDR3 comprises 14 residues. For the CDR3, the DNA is TGTGCTAGTGGTTTGGACGGTAGTGGAAACACCATATATTTT. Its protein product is CASGLDGSGNTIYF.

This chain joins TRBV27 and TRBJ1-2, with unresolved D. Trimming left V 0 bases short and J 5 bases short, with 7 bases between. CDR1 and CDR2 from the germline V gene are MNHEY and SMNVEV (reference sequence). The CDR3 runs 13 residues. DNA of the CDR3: TGTGCCAGCAGTTTATCGGAGGGATATGGCTACACCTTC. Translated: CASSLSEGYGYTF.

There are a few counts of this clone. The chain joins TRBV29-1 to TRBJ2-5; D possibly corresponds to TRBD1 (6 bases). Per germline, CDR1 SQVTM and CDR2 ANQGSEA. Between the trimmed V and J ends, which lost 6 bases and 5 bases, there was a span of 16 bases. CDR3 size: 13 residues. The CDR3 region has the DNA TGCAGCGTGAGCAGGGGCCCGGGGGAGACCCAGTACTTC. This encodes CSVSRGPGETQYF. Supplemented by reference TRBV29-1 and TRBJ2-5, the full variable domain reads SAVISQKPSRDICQRGTSLTIQCQVDSQVTMMFWYRQQPGQSLTLIATANQGSEATYESGFVIDKFPISRPNLTFSTLTVSNMSPEDSSIYLCSVSRGPGETQYFGPGTRLLVL.

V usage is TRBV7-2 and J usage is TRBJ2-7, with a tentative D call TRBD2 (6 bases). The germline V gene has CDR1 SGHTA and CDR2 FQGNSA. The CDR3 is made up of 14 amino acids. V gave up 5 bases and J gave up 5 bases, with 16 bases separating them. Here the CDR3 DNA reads TGTGCCAGCAGCAAACGGGTCGGAGGGGACGAGCAGTACTTC. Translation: CASSKRVGGDEQYF. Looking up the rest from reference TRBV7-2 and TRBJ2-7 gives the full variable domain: GAGVSQSPSNKVTEKGKDVELRCDPISGHTALYWYRQSLGQGLEFLIYFQGNSAPDKSGLPSDRFSAERTGGSVSTLTIQRTQQEDSAVYLCASSKRVGGDEQYFGPGTRLTVT.

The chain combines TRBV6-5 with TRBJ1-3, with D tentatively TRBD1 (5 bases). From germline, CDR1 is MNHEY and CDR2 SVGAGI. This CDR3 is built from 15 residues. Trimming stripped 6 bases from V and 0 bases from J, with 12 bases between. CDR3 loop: CASSEDISSGNTIYF. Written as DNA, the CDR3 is TGTGCCAGCAGCGAGGACATCAGCTCTGGAAACACCATATATTTT.

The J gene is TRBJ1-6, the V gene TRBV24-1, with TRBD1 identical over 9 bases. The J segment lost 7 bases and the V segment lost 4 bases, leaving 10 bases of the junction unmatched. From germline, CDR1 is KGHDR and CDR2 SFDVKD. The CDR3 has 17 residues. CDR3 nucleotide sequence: TGTGCCACCAGTGACTCTTACAGGGGGCGCATCAATTCACCCCTCCACTTT. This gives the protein CATSDSYRGRINSPLHF.